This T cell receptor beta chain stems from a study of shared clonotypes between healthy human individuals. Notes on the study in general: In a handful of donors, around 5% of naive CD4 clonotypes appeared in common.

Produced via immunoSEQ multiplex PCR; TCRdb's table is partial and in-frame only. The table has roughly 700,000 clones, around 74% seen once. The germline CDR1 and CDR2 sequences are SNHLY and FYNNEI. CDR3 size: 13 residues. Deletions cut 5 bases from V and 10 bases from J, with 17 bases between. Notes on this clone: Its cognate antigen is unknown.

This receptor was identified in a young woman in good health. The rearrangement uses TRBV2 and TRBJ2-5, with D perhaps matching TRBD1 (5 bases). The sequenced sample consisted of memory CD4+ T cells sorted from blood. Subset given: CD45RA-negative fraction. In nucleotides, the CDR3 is TGTGCCAGCAGTTCTCTCGTCCTCCAGGGCCAGTACTTC. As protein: CASSSLVLQGQYF.